This T cell receptor (beta chain) came from a study of a mutant IDH1 vaccine in newly diagnosed glioma. Stated time point: baseline, week 1 (first vaccination visit). The treatment: pre-vaccination baseline after standard-of-care therapy. The V end lost 5 bases, the J end lost 7 bases, and 20 bases lay between the germline ends. Germline V gene sequence: CDR1 SGHVS, CDR2 FQNEAQ. The CDR3 contains 15 residues. The method was immunoSEQ multiplex PCR; TCRdb's version includes in-frame clones alone and lacks a portion of them. The sample shows tens of thousands of clones, approximately 90% of them seen only once.

The sequenced sample was PBMCs, obtained from a glioma patient treated with radiotherapy, temozolomide or both. V and J are TRBV7-8 and TRBJ2-5; possible D gene TRBD1, 6 bases. The clonotype comes from a man aged 40-49 years with glioma. In DNA, the CDR3 is TGTGCCAGCAGCGAGGGAGCGAGGGGGTTGGGGACCCAGTACTTC. Translation gives CASSEGARGLGTQYF.